This TCR beta chain came from a study of long-term antiretroviral therapy in people with HIV. After removal of 8 bases from V and 1 base from J, the junction contained 13 bases not matched to a gene. The CDR3 covers 17 residues. Germline lookup yields CDR1 ENHRY and CDR2 SYGVKD. Version v3.0 of the immunoSEQ assay was performed at survey level. It was roughly 40,000-50,000 T-cell genomes per sample that sequencing targeted. Data came from immunoSEQ multiplex PCR; TCRdb stores just in-frame clones and leaves some out. Counted here are roughly 7,400 clones, approximately 76% occurring once; the ten biggest clones make up approximately 29%. Per donor, at least one pre-ART and at least two post-ART PBMC samples were obtained.

The gene calls are TRBV10-3 and TRBJ2-3; TRBD2 agrees at 9 bases. The sequencing used unsorted PBMCs, collected 0.2 years after starting antiretroviral therapy. This TCR came from a man aged 35-49 years with HIV. Here the CDR3 DNA reads TGTGCCATCGCGGCTAGCGGGATCCTTTCGGGCACAGATACGCAGTATTTT. This codes for CAIAASGILSGTDTQYF.